Each of the 22 T cell receptor beta chains below was sequenced from the same sample in a study of molecular identifiers for immune sequencing clone quantification. TCRdb fed the PCR reads into MiXCR, producing one record per CDR3 protein. In the table there are under 800,000 distinct CDR3 sequences, about 25% of which are singletons. Input material: naive CD8+ T cells from blood, with Jurkat cell RNA spiked in. Subset given: FACS-sorted CD8+CD4-CCR7+CD45RA+ naive T cells. All receptors derive from a human donor in good health. Some libraries in this study had Jurkat cell RNA spiked in.

This clonotype has just a few counts. A much larger clone lies a single base off, so this may be a read error. The chain uses TRBV20-1 and TRBJ1-1; no definite D call. The V gene's germline CDR1 is DFQATT and CDR2 SNEGSKA (reference sequence). This CDR3 is built from 16 residues. The CDR3 DNA follows: TGCAGTGCTAGAGATCCCGCGGACTATTTGAACACTGAAGCTTCCTTT. Translation: CSARDPADYLNTEASF.

At least ten counts were recorded for this clonotype. The CDR3 region has the DNA TGCGCCAGCAGCCAGTGGGGTTCGCGAAACACTGAAGCTTTCTTT. Residues: CASSQWGSRNTEAFF. V usage is TRBV4-3 and J usage is TRBJ1-1; D gene ambiguous. With 3 bases removed from V and 2 bases from J, the gap between germline ends came to 13 bases. Germline V gene data show CDR1 as LGHNA and CDR2 as YSLEER. The CDR3 length is 15 residues.

Regarding this clonotype: With a much larger clone just one base away, this may be a read error. V is TRBV20-1 and J is TRBJ2-7; no clear D gene. The germline V gene encodes CDR1 DFQATT and CDR2 SNEGSKA (reference sequence). This CDR3 is 11 amino acids long. The CDR3 nucleotides read TGCTGTGCTAGAGCCGAGGACGAGCAGTACTTC. Its protein is CCARAEDEQYF.

In its sample, this clonotype was seen many times. This chain joins TRBV20-1 and TRBJ2-7, with D perhaps TRBD2 (5 bases). Trimming cost V 6 bases and J 2 bases, with 17 bases left between them. The CDR3 totals 14 residues. Germline lookup yields CDR1 DFQATT and CDR2 SNEGSKA (reference sequence). This CDR3 is CSAESEGPAYEQYF. In nucleotides, the CDR3 is TGCAGTGCAGAATCAGAGGGTCCCGCCTACGAGCAGTACTTC.

The chain links TRBV19 to TRBJ1-6; TRBD1 aligns across 10 bases. The CDR3 loop spans 13 amino acids. Trimming cost V 6 bases and J 9 bases; bases outside gene matches: 2. Germline CDR1 reads LNHDA; CDR2 reads SQIVND (reference sequence). The CDR3 nucleotides are TGTGCCAGTAGAAGGACAGGGGGTTCACCCCTCCACTTT. Translation gives CASRRTGGSPLHF.

This chain joins TRBV20-1 and TRBJ1-5; weak D call: TRBD1 (6 bases). The length of the CDR3 is 15 residues. V was clipped by 0 bases and J by 1 base, with 10 bases between them. Germline V lookup: CDR1 DFQATT, CDR2 SNEGSKA (reference sequence). The CDR3 DNA sequence: TGCAGTGCTAGAGATCACAGGGTAAGCAATCAGCCCCAGCATTTT. Protein sequence: CSARDHRVSNQPQHF.

This clonotype was recorded a few times. The chain recombines TRBV30 with TRBJ2-1, with D tentatively TRBD2 (5 bases). V was trimmed by 2 bases and J by 4 bases, leaving 12 bases between them. The CDR3 runs to 14 residues. CDR1 is GTSNPN, CDR2 SVGIG, per germline (reference sequence). CDR3 amino acids: CAWSFGDPYNEQFF. The CDR3 DNA follows: TGTGCCTGGAGTTTCGGGGATCCATACAATGAGCAGTTCTTC.

The gene calls are TRBV6-2 or TRBV6-3 and TRBJ2-7, with D uncertain. Per the germline V gene, CDR1 is MNHEY and CDR2 is SVGEGT. This CDR3 comprises 14 residues. V was clipped by 2 bases and J by 3 bases, with 11 bases between them. DNA for the CDR3: TGTGCCAGCAGTTACGTGAGGCGGAACTACGAGCAGTACTTC. Translated: CASSYVRRNYEQYF.

As to this clonotype: One end of the junction is discordant with germline, which a read error may explain. CDR3 protein: CASRLPPEDTQYF. The CDR3 nucleotides are TGTGCCAGCCGCTTACCGCCGGAGGATACGCAGTATTTT. The J gene is TRBJ2-3, the V gene TRBV7-9; D remains ambiguous. The CDR3 consists of 13 residues. Looked up from germline, CDR1 is SEHNR and CDR2 is FQNEAQ (reference sequence).

This clonotype was seen at least ten times. J is TRBJ2-1 and V is TRBV7-2; 9 bases are shared with TRBD2. J lost 5 bases, V lost 1 base, and 3 bases had no gene match. The CDR3 has 15 residues. Looked up from germline, CDR1 is SGHTA and CDR2 is FQGNSA. CDR3 loop: CASSLDPSGDNEQFF. The CDR3, as DNA: TGTGCCAGCAGCTTAGACCCTAGCGGGGACAATGAGCAGTTCTTC.

Ten or more counts support this clonotype. V usage is TRBV20-1 and J usage is TRBJ2-5, with 7 positions matching TRBD2. The CDR3 totals 16 residues. After removal of 1 base from V and 1 base from J, the junction contained 9 bases not matched to a gene. Germline CDR1 DFQATT, CDR2 SNEGSKA (reference sequence). The CDR3: CSARVNSWEGQETQYF. CDR3 bases: TGCAGTGCTAGAGTTAATTCGTGGGAGGGCCAAGAGACCCAGTACTTC.

Details on this clonotype: A much larger clone lies one base from this, so it may be a read error. The chain recombines TRBV19 with TRBJ2-7; a weak D match, TRBD1 (6 bases). CDR1 and CDR2 (germline): LNHDA, SQIVND (reference sequence). Trimming removed 5 bases at V and 10 bases at J, with 15 bases between. This CDR3 has 12 residues. This CDR3 is CASSGTPLRQYF. As DNA, the CDR3 is TGTGCCAGTAGTGGGACACCCCTACGTCAGTACTTC.

A few counts support this clonotype. This rearrangement joins TRBV20-1 to TRBJ1-1; D gene unclear. V was shortened by 6 bases and J by 1 base, with 6 bases between the two germline ends. There are 11 residues in the CDR3. In germline, CDR1 is DFQATT, CDR2 SNEGSKA (reference sequence). The CDR3: CSADSNTEAFF. The CDR3, as DNA: TGCAGTGCGGACTCGAACACTGAAGCTTTCTTT.

This chain connects TRBV11-2 to TRBJ2-2; TRBD1 agrees at 8 bases. J was trimmed by 6 bases and V by 0 bases; bases with no gene match: 18. The CDR3 contains 20 residues. CDR1 SGHAT and CDR2 FQNNGV come from the germline V gene. CDR3 in DNA: TGTGCCAGCAGCTTAGATCCAGGGGGCCCCCCGGAAACGACCCCCGGGGAGCTGTTTTTT. It specifies CASSLDPGGPPETTPGELFF.

Remarks on this clonotype: A junction boundary mismatches the germline segment, possibly from a read error. V is TRBV29-1 and J is TRBJ2-5, with a weak D call TRBD2 (6 bases). This CDR3 contains 13 residues. Per germline, CDR1 SQVTM and CDR2 ANQGSEA. The CDR3 is CSVEARGQEPQYF. The CDR3 DNA sequence: TGCAGCGTTGAAGCGCGGGGCCAAGAGCCCCAGTACTTC.

This clonotype was observed a few times. The V call is TRBV12-3 or TRBV12-4, the J call TRBJ1-4, with a weak D call TRBD1 (5 bases). Between the trimmed V and J ends, which lost 3 bases and 8 bases, there was a span of 16 bases. This CDR3 comprises 15 residues. The CDR3 DNA reads TGTGCCAGCAGTTTGGTGGGACCCCGGGGAGAAAAACTGTTTTTT. The encoded protein is CASSLVGPRGEKLFF.

This clonotype was seen a handful of times. The chain has TRBV15 and TRBJ2-5; 7 nucleotides match TRBD2. There are 18 residues in the CDR3. Trimming removed 0 bases from V and 5 bases from J; junction bases left unmatched: 15. The germline V gene encodes CDR1 LNHNV and CDR2 YYDKDF (reference sequence). The CDR3 reads CATSRDRRFLAEGETQYF. The DNA for the CDR3 is TGTGCCACCAGCAGAGATAGACGGTTCCTAGCGGAAGGGGAGACCCAGTACTTC.

As DNA, the CDR3 is TGTGCCACCAGCAGTCTGACAGGGACATCTGAGCAGTACTTC. Translated, it gives CATSSLTGTSEQYF. The J gene is TRBJ2-7, the V gene TRBV15; 7 nucleotides agree with TRBD1. CDR3 length: 14 residues. Trimming cost V 3 bases and J 7 bases; bases outside gene matches: 9. CDR1 is LNHNV, CDR2 YYDKDF, per germline (reference sequence).

This clonotype was counted only a few times. This chain connects TRBV27 to TRBJ2-1; D remains unclear. The CDR3 covers 15 residues. Germline V lookup: CDR1 MNHEY, CDR2 SMNVEV (reference sequence). Trimming removed 7 bases at V and 0 bases at J, with 13 bases between. The CDR3 DNA follows: TGTGCCAGCACCGGCGGCAGTCTCTCCTACAATGAGCAGTTCTTC. Translated: CASTGGSLSYNEQFF.

This clonotype has ten or more counts. The chain employs TRBV4-3 and TRBJ1-1; no clear D gene. Germline CDR1 reads LGHNA; CDR2 reads YSLEER. The CDR3 has 14 amino acids. The germline V and J ends were trimmed by 0 bases and 2 bases, with 7 bases remaining between them. CDR3 protein: CASSQEGTNTEAFF. The CDR3 bases are TGCGCCAGCAGCCAAGAGGGCACAAACACTGAAGCTTTCTTT.

In its sample, this clonotype was seen a few times. The chain combines TRBV27 with TRBJ2-7; 14 bases map to TRBD2. The V gene end was trimmed by 3 bases and the J gene end by 5 bases; junction bases not matched to a gene: 12. Germline V gene sequence: CDR1 MNHEY, CDR2 SMNVEV (reference sequence). CDR3 length: 18 residues. The DNA for the CDR3 is TGTGCCAGCAGTTTGGACGGGACTAGCGGGAGCCTATTCCACGAGCAGTACTTC. Translated: CASSLDGTSGSLFHEQYF.

Only a few counts were recorded for this clonotype. The chain has TRBV7-9 and TRBJ1-1, with unresolved D. Per germline, CDR1 SEHNR and CDR2 FQNEAQ (reference sequence). The CDR3 length is 15 residues. The V end was cut by 5 bases, the J end by 7 bases, with 20 bases between. CDR3 in amino acids: CASSPNAGILLEAFF. Written as DNA, the CDR3 is TGTGCCAGCAGCCCGAACGCGGGGATCCTACTTGAAGCTTTCTTT.